This T cell receptor beta chain comes out of a study of CD8+ T cells in alopecia areata. About the research overall: Once tofacitinib had been taken for 6 to 18 months, 6 months off drug followed.

cDNA serving as the sequencing template came from extracted, reverse transcribed RNA. Sequencing used immunoSEQ multiplex PCR; TCRdb keeps in-frame clones, though not all of them. This table holds about 200,000 clones, 57% found once. Sequenced material: CD4+ T cells sorted from blood, taken at week 0. This clonotype was obtained from a human donor with alopecia areata.

CDR3 sequence (DNA): TGCGCCAGCAGCTACCGGGACAGGGGCACAGATACGCAGTATTTT. It encodes CASSYRDRGTDTQYF. The rearrangement links TRBV5-1 to TRBJ2-3, with TRBD1 matching 9 bases. CDR1 and CDR2 from the germline V gene are SGHRS and YFSETQ. V lost 3 bases, J lost 1 base, and 3 bases stayed unmatched. This CDR3 is built from 15 residues.